These 20 T cell receptor beta chains were all obtained from the same sample, sequenced in a study of blood T cell repertoires in COVID-19. TCRdb's table, derived via immunoSEQ multiplex PCR, lists solely in-frame clones and lacks some. Among about 120,000 clones listed, around 74% were seen once. Sequenced material: peripheral blood. The receptor source for this set is a woman aged 55-75 years with acute or convalescent COVID-19.

The chain uses TRBV3-1 (or the pseudogene TRBV3-2) and TRBJ2-1, with D uncertain. This CDR3 is built from 13 residues. Germline lookup yields CDR1 LGHDT and CDR2 YNNKEL (reference sequence). V was cut by 3 bases and J by 4 bases, with 7 bases left in between. The CDR3 region has the DNA TGTGCCAGCAGCCAGGCGGCGTACAATGAGCAGTTCTTC. As protein: CASSQAAYNEQFF.

This chain joins TRBV3-1 (or the pseudogene TRBV3-2) and TRBJ1-2; D possibly corresponds to TRBD1 (6 bases). CDR1 is LGHDT, CDR2 YNNKEL, per germline (reference sequence). This CDR3 contains 15 residues. Trimming removed 4 bases at V and 0 bases at J, with 12 bases between. CDR3 DNA sequence: TGTGCCAGCAGCCCTCAAGACAGGACTAACTATGGCTACACCTTC. This encodes CASSPQDRTNYGYTF.

The chain links TRBV3-1 (or the pseudogene TRBV3-2) to TRBJ1-1, with a weak D call TRBD1 (6 bases). Trimming shortened V by 2 bases and J by 0 bases, and 10 bases separated the two germline ends. Germline CDR1 is LGHDT and CDR2 is YNNKEL (reference sequence). CDR3 length equals 15 residues. The CDR3 DNA reads TGTGCCAGCAGCCAATCCGACAGGCTGAACACTGAAGCTTTCTTT. Amino acids: CASSQSDRLNTEAFF.

This clone was recorded a few times. The V call is TRBV2, the J call TRBJ2-6, with D uncertain. The CDR3 has 15 residues. The V end lost 5 bases, the J end lost 1 base, and 9 bases lay between the germline ends. The germline gives CDR1 SNHLY, CDR2 FYNNEI. Here the CDR3 reads CASSPIGSGANVLTF. CDR3 nucleotides: TGTGCCAGCAGTCCCATCGGGTCTGGGGCCAACGTCCTGACTTTC.

This clone was detected a few times. The gene calls are TRBV6-1 and TRBJ1-1; TRBD1 is a possible D gene (6 bases). CDR3 length equals 15 residues. Germline-derived CDR1 and CDR2 are MNHNS and SASEGT. With 0 bases removed from V and 5 bases from J, the gap between germline ends came to 13 bases. The CDR3 DNA reads TGTGCCAGCAGTGAAGCGGGCAGGGGTCTGACTGAAGCTTTCTTT. Its protein product is CASSEAGRGLTEAFF.

V usage is TRBV7-2 and J usage is TRBJ2-3, with TRBD1 matching over 8 bases. The junction had 9 bases not matched to a gene; V was cut back by 5 bases and J by 5 bases. Germline CDR1 is SGHTA and CDR2 is FQGNSA. The CDR3 contains 15 residues. The CDR3 loop reads CASSKERTGQDTQYF. The CDR3 DNA reads as TGTGCCAGCAGCAAAGAAAGGACAGGGCAAGATACGCAGTATTTT.

The chain recombines TRBV6-5 with TRBJ2-7; 7 positions agree with TRBD1. Germline V gene sequence: CDR1 MNHEY, CDR2 SVGAGI. The J segment lost 2 bases and the V segment lost 7 bases, leaving 11 bases of the junction unmatched. The CDR3 has 15 amino acids. The CDR3 DNA sequence: TGTGCCAGCACGATAATGGCAGGGGGTCCCTACGAGCAGTACTTC. Translation: CASTIMAGGPYEQYF.

The chain uses TRBV7-9 and TRBJ2-3, with a weak D call TRBD2 (5 bases). The CDR3 runs 14 residues. CDR1 and CDR2 (germline): SEHNR, FQNEAQ (reference sequence). V was trimmed by 5 bases and J by 2 bases, leaving 11 bases between them. Written as DNA, the CDR3 is TGTGCCAGCAGCGCCCGACGGGACACAGATACGCAGTATTTT. This codes for CASSARRDTDTQYF. Complete variable domain (other parts from reference TRBV7-9 and TRBJ2-3): DTGVSQNPRHKITKRGQNVTFRCDPISEHNRLYWYRQTLGQGPEFLTYFQNEAQLEKSRLLSDRFSAERPKGSFSTLEIQRTEQGDSAMYLCASSARRDTDTQYFGPGTRLTVL.

This chain links TRBV27 with TRBJ2-7; 9 bases map to TRBD1. Germline V gene sequence: CDR1 MNHEY, CDR2 SMNVEV (reference sequence). With V trimmed by 2 bases and J by 13 bases, 6 bases remained unmatched. The CDR3 is made up of 12 amino acids. The CDR3 protein is CASSLGQGTRYF. DNA for the CDR3: TGTGCCAGCAGTTTAGGACAGGGGACCCGCTACTTC.

The gene calls are TRBV24-1 and TRBJ1-4, with D uncertain. Germline V CDR1 and CDR2: KGHDR, SFDVKD. The CDR3 has 15 residues. The germline V and J ends were trimmed by 3 bases and 8 bases, with 15 bases remaining between them. Here the CDR3 DNA reads TGTGCCACCAGTGATCCGTCACTGGGGAGGGAAAAACTGTTTTTT. It yields the protein CATSDPSLGREKLFF.

The V call is TRBV3-1 (or the pseudogene TRBV3-2), the J call TRBJ1-2; tentative D call: TRBD1 (6 bases). The CDR3 extends over 16 amino acids. V lost 4 bases and J lost 4, with 19 bases in between. Germline CDR1 reads LGHDT; CDR2 reads YNNKEL (reference sequence). CDR3 nucleotide sequence: TGTGCCAGCAGCCGCCGAGGGGGGGGGCCCTCCTATGGCTACACCTTC. It yields the protein CASSRRGGGPSYGYTF.

There are a few counts of this clone. The V and J genes are TRBV30 and TRBJ1-2, with 10 bases fitting TRBD1. The V and J ends lost 2 bases and 7 bases, in that order; junction bases with no gene match: 7. From germline, CDR1 is GTSNPN and CDR2 SVGIG (reference sequence). This CDR3 is 14 amino acids long. CDR3 in amino acids: CAWSPTGGIFGYTF. Here the CDR3 DNA reads TGTGCCTGGAGTCCGACAGGGGGCATTTTTGGCTACACCTTC.

Here the CDR3 DNA reads TGTGCCAGCAGCCAAGATCCGAGCGGGGGGACTAGCACAGATACGCAGTATTTT. Residues: CASSQDPSGGTSTDTQYF. V usage is TRBV4-2 and J usage is TRBJ2-3, with 9 bases that match TRBD2. The CDR3 totals 18 residues. CDR1 and CDR2 from the germline V gene are LGHNA and YNFKEQ. Trimming at V came to 0 bases and at J to 0 bases, leaving 7 bases not matched to a gene.

The chain employs TRBV6-5 and TRBJ2-1; possibly TRBD2 for D (6 bases). The CDR3 length is 14 residues. V dropped 4 bases and J dropped 10 bases, with 17 bases sitting between them. Germline-derived CDR1 and CDR2 are MNHEY and SVGAGI. The CDR3 sequence: CASSSHLSGTEQFF. The CDR3 DNA reads TGTGCCAGCAGTTCCCATCTTAGCGGAACCGAGCAGTTCTTC.

V usage is TRBV10-3 and J usage is TRBJ2-7; 9 bases align to TRBD1. This CDR3 is built from 13 residues. CDR1 ENHRY and CDR2 SYGVKD come from the germline V gene. Trimming cost V 5 bases and J 7 bases; bases outside gene matches: 6. The chain's CDR3 is CAISPGQGYEQYF. The CDR3 DNA sequence: TGTGCCATCAGTCCGGGACAGGGTTATGAGCAGTACTTC.

This rearrangement joins TRBV28 to TRBJ2-3; 11 bases are a match to TRBD1. The CDR3 covers 15 residues. The V and J ends lost 6 bases and 5 bases, in that order; junction bases with no gene match: 7. The germline gives CDR1 MDHEN, CDR2 SYDVKM. The CDR3 coding sequence is TGTGCCAGCAGAACGGACAGGGGGCTTAGAGATACGCAGTATTTT. This gives the protein CASRTDRGLRDTQYF.

The chain couples TRBV7-2 to TRBJ1-6; the match to TRBD1 covers 12 bases. CDR1 and CDR2 from the germline V gene are SGHTA and FQGNSA. Trimming took 3 bases from V and 1 from J; bases not matched to a gene: 1. The CDR3 runs 17 residues. This CDR3 is CASSLGQGASYNSPLHF. The CDR3 bases are TGTGCCAGCAGCTTGGGACAGGGGGCATCCTATAATTCACCCCTCCACTTT. Complete variable domain (other parts from reference TRBV7-2 and TRBJ1-6): GAGVSQSPSNKVTEKGKDVELRCDPISGHTALYWYRQSLGQGLEFLIYFQGNSAPDKSGLPSDRFSAERTGGSVSTLTIQRTQQEDSAVYLCASSLGQGASYNSPLHFGNGTRLTVT.

The genes are TRBV11-1 and TRBJ1-5; D gene ambiguous. CDR1 is SGHAT and CDR2 is FQDESV in the germline V gene (reference sequence). Trimming removed 5 bases from V and 7 bases from J, with 12 bases in between. This CDR3 has 13 residues. The CDR3, as DNA: TGTGCCAGCAGCCGTGCGAGGGAACAGCCCCAGCATTTT. Protein sequence: CASSRAREQPQHF.

The chain joins TRBV28 to TRBJ1-6; D is undetermined. CDR3 length: 15 amino acids. Germline V lookup: CDR1 MDHEN, CDR2 SYDVKM. V was cut by 2 bases and J by 7 bases, with 12 bases left in between. The CDR3 coding sequence is TGTGCCAGCAGTTTACCGGGATCGCAAAATTCACCCCTCCACTTT. Encoded protein: CASSLPGSQNSPLHF.

This clone was picked up one time. For the CDR3, the DNA is TGCAGTGTCAGGACAGCCTACGAGCAGTACTTC. It specifies CSVRTAYEQYF. V gene TRBV20-1 combines with J gene TRBJ2-7; tentative D call: TRBD1 (6 bases). Deletions cut 7 bases from V and 2 bases from J, with 9 bases between. The CDR3 is 11 residues long. Germline V lookup: CDR1 DFQATT, CDR2 SNEGSKA (reference sequence).